A selection of T cell receptor beta chains follows, all from one sample in a study of blood T cell repertoires in COVID-19. The repertoire was sequenced with immunoSEQ multiplex PCR; TCRdb's copy has only in-frame clones and lacks some. The sample contains fewer than 150,000 clones, about 86% of which appear only once. Sequencing input: peripheral blood. These receptors were taken from a woman between 45 and 60 years old who had recovered from COVID-19. Both conserved end residues are part of each CDR3. Fields, in order: CDR3 DNA, CDR3 protein, V gene, clone size, J gene, D gene. A D gene is named only where the DNA matches it firmly. Clone size is shown for a subset of rows, as once, few, many or a class of expanded clone.

CDR3 DNA: TGTGCCAGCAGCAGTGAGTCCGGGACAGGCATCTTATTTGAGCAGTTCTTC
CDR3 protein: CASSSESGTGILFEQFF
V gene: TRBV21-1
clone size: -
J gene: TRBJ2-1
D gene: -

CDR3 DNA: TGTGCCAGCAGGCCGGGACAGAGAAGCTCCTATAATTCACCCCTCCACTTT
CDR3 protein: CASRPGQRSSYNSPLHF
V gene: TRBV27
clone size: -
J gene: TRBJ1-6
D gene: TRBD1

CDR3 DNA: TGTGCCTGGAGTGAGAGAACAGGGGTCAATGAGCAGTTCTTC
CDR3 protein: CAWSERTGVNEQFF
V gene: TRBV30
clone size: -
J gene: TRBJ2-1
D gene: TRBD1

CDR3 DNA: TGCGCCAGCTCCTCCCCCTACGAGCAGTACTTC
CDR3 protein: CASSSPYEQYF
V gene: TRBV10-2
clone size: -
J gene: TRBJ2-7
D gene: -

CDR3 DNA: TGCGCCAGCAGTTACAGGACAGCCCTTGCAACTAATGAAAAACTGTTTTTT
CDR3 protein: CASSYRTALATNEKLFF
V gene: TRBV5-1
clone size: -
J gene: TRBJ1-4
D gene: -

CDR3 DNA: TGTGCCAGCTCACAGACCCCTGGAGGCAATGAGCAGTTCTTC
CDR3 protein: CASSQTPGGNEQFF
V gene: TRBV18
clone size: once
J gene: TRBJ2-1
D gene: -

CDR3 DNA: TGCGCCAGCAGTCCGACTAGCGGGAATGGCGAGCAGTACTTC
CDR3 protein: CASSPTSGNGEQYF
V gene: TRBV4-1
clone size: -
J gene: TRBJ2-7
D gene: TRBD2

CDR3 DNA: TGTGCCAGCAGCCAAGATCTCCTAGCGGGAGTCTACGAGCAGTACTTC
CDR3 protein: CASSQDLLAGVYEQYF
V gene: TRBV3-1/TRBV3-2
clone size: few
J gene: TRBJ2-7
D gene: TRBD2

CDR3 DNA: TGTGCCAGCTCACCACGGACAGGGGGCGACCGTAATTCACCCCTCCACTTT
CDR3 protein: CASSPRTGGDRNSPLHF
V gene: TRBV18
clone size: -
J gene: TRBJ1-6
D gene: TRBD1

CDR3 DNA: TGTGCCAGCTCACGGGGACTCGACCACTCTAGCGGGGCTTTCTTT
CDR3 protein: CASSRGLDHSSGAFF
V gene: TRBV18
clone size: once
J gene: TRBJ1-1
D gene: -

CDR3 DNA: TGTGCCAGATCCGGGACTAGCAGTTACAATGAGCAGTTCTTC
CDR3 protein: CARSGTSSYNEQFF
V gene: TRBV2
clone size: -
J gene: TRBJ2-1
D gene: TRBD2

CDR3 DNA: TGCAGTGCCTTGACGCGGCTCGGGGCTTTCTTT
CDR3 protein: CSALTRLGAFF
V gene: TRBV20-1
clone size: -
J gene: TRBJ1-1
D gene: -

CDR3 DNA: TGCAGCGCCCAGGACGGAGGGATTTCGGAAGCTTTCTTT
CDR3 protein: CSAQDGGISEAFF
V gene: TRBV29-1
clone size: once
J gene: TRBJ1-1
D gene: -

CDR3 DNA: TGTGCCAGCAGCCAACTTGACAGCTACAATGAGCAGTTCTTC
CDR3 protein: CASSQLDSYNEQFF
V gene: TRBV4-2
clone size: -
J gene: TRBJ2-1
D gene: -

CDR3 DNA: TGTGCCAGCAGCTCCCGGAAGACAGGGGGAGAACGAAACACCATATATTTT
CDR3 protein: CASSSRKTGGERNTIYF
V gene: TRBV7-2
clone size: few
J gene: TRBJ1-3
D gene: TRBD1

CDR3 DNA: TGTGCCAGTAGTATAGCAGGGGGCGCCGGTATGACGGATGGCTACACCTTC
CDR3 protein: CASSIAGGAGMTDGYTF
V gene: TRBV19
clone size: -
J gene: TRBJ1-2
D gene: TRBD1

CDR3 DNA: TGTGCCAGCACCCCCAGCCGGGAAGAGACCCAGTACTTC
CDR3 protein: CASTPSREETQYF
V gene: TRBV2
clone size: -
J gene: TRBJ2-5
D gene: -

CDR3 DNA: TGTGCCAGCAGTTACGGGCTGCCTAGCGGGAGGAACGAGCAGTACTTC
CDR3 protein: CASSYGLPSGRNEQYF
V gene: TRBV6-2/TRBV6-3
clone size: -
J gene: TRBJ2-7
D gene: TRBD2

CDR3 DNA: TGTGCCAGCAGTTTATTCTCCAGTAACTCCTACAATGAGCAGTTCTTC
CDR3 protein: CASSLFSSNSYNEQFF
V gene: TRBV27
clone size: -
J gene: TRBJ2-1
D gene: -

CDR3 DNA: TGTGCCAGTAGTACCGACAGGGTTTCACCCCTCCACTTT
CDR3 protein: CASSTDRVSPLHF
V gene: TRBV19
clone size: -
J gene: TRBJ1-6
D gene: TRBD1

CDR3 DNA: TGCGCCAGCAGCTTGTCCCTAGCGGGGTCGAACACCGGGGAGCTGTTTTTT
CDR3 protein: CASSLSLAGSNTGELFF
V gene: TRBV5-1
clone size: -
J gene: TRBJ2-2
D gene: TRBD2

CDR3 DNA: TGCAGTGCTATTAGGACTGATCTTACGTTCTTC
CDR3 protein: CSAIRTDLTFF
V gene: TRBV20-1
clone size: -
J gene: TRBJ2-1
D gene: -

CDR3 DNA: TGTGCCAGTAGTATCGACAGGGGATTCGAGACCCAGTACTTC
CDR3 protein: CASSIDRGFETQYF
V gene: TRBV19
clone size: -
J gene: TRBJ2-5
D gene: TRBD1

CDR3 DNA: TGTGCCAGCAGTGAACTAATAGCGTCCTACGAGCAGTACTTC
CDR3 protein: CASSELIASYEQYF
V gene: TRBV25-1
clone size: -
J gene: TRBJ2-7
D gene: -

CDR3 DNA: TGTGCCAGTACCCTGAGACAGAGCTTAAATGAAAAACTGTTTTTT
CDR3 protein: CASTLRQSLNEKLFF
V gene: TRBV19
clone size: -
J gene: TRBJ1-4
D gene: -

CDR3 DNA: TGCGCCAGCTGGCCGGGACAGGGGGTTTACAATGAGCAGTTCTTC
CDR3 protein: CASWPGQGVYNEQFF
V gene: TRBV5-1
clone size: -
J gene: TRBJ2-1
D gene: TRBD1

CDR3 DNA: TGTGCCAGCAAGGGAGGTGCCTCGAAGGAAAAACTGTTTTTT
CDR3 protein: CASKGGASKEKLFF
V gene: TRBV6-5
clone size: -
J gene: TRBJ1-4
D gene: -

CDR3 DNA: TGTGCCAGCAGTCCTACATTAGGAGGGACTGAAGCTTTCTTT
CDR3 protein: CASSPTLGGTEAFF
V gene: TRBV6-5
clone size: -
J gene: TRBJ1-1
D gene: -

CDR3 DNA: TGTGCCAGCAGCTTAGCGGGACAGGGGTCTCCAGATACGCAGTATTTT
CDR3 protein: CASSLAGQGSPDTQYF
V gene: TRBV7-6
clone size: -
J gene: TRBJ2-3
D gene: TRBD1

CDR3 DNA: TGTGCCAGCAGTCCCACACCCAGGGGATCCACTGAAGCTTTCTTT
CDR3 protein: CASSPTPRGSTEAFF
V gene: TRBV7-8
clone size: once
J gene: TRBJ1-1
D gene: -

CDR3 DNA: TGTGCCACCAGTGGGCAGGGGGGAACCTACAATGAGCAGTTCTTC
CDR3 protein: CATSGQGGTYNEQFF
V gene: TRBV24-1
clone size: -
J gene: TRBJ2-1
D gene: -

CDR3 DNA: TGTGCCAGCAGGTCCCTCAGACAGGGGGCTTACAATGAGCAGTTCTTC
CDR3 protein: CASRSLRQGAYNEQFF
V gene: TRBV27
clone size: -
J gene: TRBJ2-1
D gene: TRBD1

CDR3 DNA: TGCAGCGTTAGCCTAGCGGGGACATATACGCAGTATTTT
CDR3 protein: CSVSLAGTYTQYF
V gene: TRBV29-1
clone size: -
J gene: TRBJ2-3
D gene: TRBD2

CDR3 DNA: TGCGCCAGCAGCCACTACGACAGGGAAGGGACCGAGCAGTACTTC
CDR3 protein: CASSHYDREGTEQYF
V gene: TRBV4-1
clone size: -
J gene: TRBJ2-7
D gene: TRBD1

CDR3 DNA: TGTGCCAGCAGTTACCCCCCAAGACAGGGGCATTCACCCCTCCACTTT
CDR3 protein: CASSYPPRQGHSPLHF
V gene: TRBV2
clone size: -
J gene: TRBJ1-6
D gene: TRBD1

CDR3 DNA: TGTGCCACCCAAACAGGAATTGAAGCTTTCTTT
CDR3 protein: CATQTGIEAFF
V gene: TRBV7-9
clone size: -
J gene: TRBJ1-1
D gene: -

CDR3 DNA: TGTGCCAGTAGCGAAGGGCGGGAGCTGACAGATACGCAGTATTTT
CDR3 protein: CASSEGRELTDTQYF
V gene: TRBV7-3
clone size: -
J gene: TRBJ2-3
D gene: TRBD2

CDR3 DNA: TGTGCCAGCAGCCAAGAATATAGGACAAACTACGAGCAGTACTTC
CDR3 protein: CASSQEYRTNYEQYF
V gene: TRBV4-2
clone size: -
J gene: TRBJ2-7
D gene: -

CDR3 DNA: TGTGCCAGCAGTGCGAACCCGGCTAGCAATTCACCCCTCCACTTT
CDR3 protein: CASSANPASNSPLHF
V gene: TRBV2
clone size: -
J gene: TRBJ1-6
D gene: -

CDR3 DNA: TGTGCCAGTAGGGACAGGGGCGGCCAGCCCCAGCATTTT
CDR3 protein: CASRDRGGQPQHF
V gene: TRBV19
clone size: -
J gene: TRBJ1-5
D gene: TRBD1

CDR3 DNA: TGTGCCAGCATCGGATGGGGCGGGAGCCACAATGAGCAGTTCTTC
CDR3 protein: CASIGWGGSHNEQFF
V gene: TRBV6-5
clone size: -
J gene: TRBJ2-1
D gene: TRBD2

CDR3 DNA: TGTGCCTGCATCGGGACTAGTTACAATGAGCAGTTCTTC
CDR3 protein: CACIGTSYNEQFF
V gene: TRBV30
clone size: -
J gene: TRBJ2-1
D gene: TRBD2

CDR3 DNA: TGTGCTAGTGGAAGGGGGCGCGGAGATACGCAGTATTTT
CDR3 protein: CASGRGRGDTQYF
V gene: TRBV12-5
clone size: -
J gene: TRBJ2-3
D gene: TRBD1